This T cell receptor (beta chain) was observed in a study of cytomegalovirus exposure and HLA in healthy donors. Points from the study as a whole: Most likely, a cluster of highly shared sequence variants arose as a sequencing artifact. TRBV6-2, TRBV6-3 and other indistinguishable V segments were excluded. Most TCR sequences were seen very rarely across donors, but some public TCRs occurred in many. Associated with HLA alleles at 0.05 false discovery rate in a later analysis were about 17,000 TCR beta sequences.

Worth noting for this clone: Its antigen remains unidentified.

Germline V gene data show CDR1 as SGDLS and CDR2 as YYNGEE. The germline V and J ends were trimmed by 0 bases and 2 bases, with 18 bases remaining between them. This CDR3 comprises 18 residues. Use of 60 Vbeta and 13 Jbeta primers characterized the PCR. Assay used: immunoSEQ multiplex PCR; TCRdb lists only in-frame clones, some missing. The sample contains about 89,000 clones, 64% of which appear only once. This sequence originates from a human donor in good health. Sequences were obtained from PBMCs. The J gene is TRBJ1-3, the V gene TRBV9, with D unresolved. The DNA for the CDR3 is TGTGCCAGCAGCGTAGCCCCCCCTCACGAGCAAACTGGAAACACCATATATTTT. Translating it yields CASSVAPPHEQTGNTIYF.